Listed here are 2 T cell receptor beta chains from one sample, sequenced in a study of T cell repertoires in cytomegalovirus infection. Their antigens remain unidentified. TCRdb ran MiXCR on the reads and lists one entry per CDR3 protein. The table lists about 830,000 distinct CDR3 sequences, 30% to 35% of them singletons. The starting material was cultured CD8+ T cells from PBMCs, obtained from culture after CMV antigen stimulation. The origin of the receptors is a human donor in good health (CMV status not recorded). Some clones in this sample may be carry-over from other donors' samples.

The chain uses TRBV6-2 or TRBV6-3 and TRBJ1-2, with no clear D. Trimming took 4 bases from V and 6 from J, leaving 9 bases between them. Germline CDR1 reads MNHEY; CDR2 reads SVGEGT. The length of the CDR3 is 12 residues. CDR3 sequence: CASSFSLDGYTF. CDR3 nucleotides: TGTGCCAGCAGTTTCAGTTTGGATGGCTACACCTTC.

This rearrangement joins TRBV12-3 or TRBV12-4 to TRBJ2-2; D ambiguous. V was cut by 8 bases and J by 3 bases, with 7 bases left in between. The CDR3 is made up of 12 amino acids. CDR3 protein: CASLSHTGELFF. DNA of the CDR3: TGTGCCAGCCTTAGCCACACCGGGGAGCTGTTTTTT.